One and the same sample provided the 7 T cell receptor beta chains below, sequenced in a study of T cell repertoires in cytomegalovirus infection. TCRdb reprocessed the reads with MiXCR, giving one entry per CDR3 protein. The sample lists about 890,000 distinct CDR3 sequences, roughly 30% occurring once. These receptors have no identified antigens. The input for sequencing was cultured CD8+ T cells from PBMCs, taken from culture after CMV antigen stimulation. Receptor source: a human donor in good health (CMV status not recorded). Some clones in this sample may be carry-over from other donors' samples.

The chain links TRBV20-1 to TRBJ1-5; 9 nucleotides line up with TRBD1. The CDR3 length is 16 residues. Germline trimming cut 0 bases from V and 8 bases from J; bases unmatched to any gene: 11. CDR1 and CDR2 from the germline V gene are DFQATT and SNEGSKA (reference sequence). This CDR3 reads CSARDRDRARREPQHF. CDR3 DNA: TGCAGTGCTAGAGATCGGGACAGGGCGAGGAGAGAGCCCCAGCATTTT.

This clonotype was recorded a few times. The chain links TRBV28 to TRBJ2-7; a weak D match, TRBD1 (7 bases). The CDR3 covers 14 residues. The germline CDR1 and CDR2 sequences are MDHEN and SYDVKM. The V gene lost 3 bases and the J gene lost 3 bases, with 12 bases spanning the gap. For the CDR3, the DNA is TGTGCCAGCAGTTTTCAGGGGGGCAACTACGAGCAGTACGTC. It encodes CASSFQGGNYEQYV.

This clonotype has just a few counts. The chain links TRBV7-7 to TRBJ2-7; 7 nucleotides align to TRBD2. Germline V gene data show CDR1 as SSHAT and CDR2 as FNYEAQ (reference sequence). This CDR3 comprises 12 residues. The CDR3 sequence: CASSWREYEQYV. For the CDR3, the DNA is TGTGCTAGCAGCTGGCGGGAGTACGAGCAGTACGTC.

The chain is built from TRBV6-5 and TRBJ2-2; TRBD2 aligns across 8 bases. The germline CDR1 and CDR2 sequences are MNHEY and SVGAGI. After removal of 0 bases from V and 8 bases from J, the junction contained 5 bases not matched to a gene. The CDR3 covers 15 residues. The DNA of the CDR3 is TGTGCCAGCAGTTACTCTAGCGGGGATTCGGGGGAGCTGTTTTTT. It codes for CASSYSSGDSGELFF.

This clonotype has just one count. Written as DNA, the CDR3 is TGTGCCAGCAGTTTATCAGGCAGATCCCCTGGGGCCAACGTCCTGACTTTC. This translates into CASSLSGRSPGANVLTF. The chain employs TRBV12-3 or TRBV12-4 and TRBJ2-6; D remains ambiguous. V gave up 2 bases and J gave up 2 bases, with 13 bases separating them. This CDR3 is 17 amino acids long.

This clonotype turned up a few times. The rearrangement links TRBV12-3 or TRBV12-4 to TRBJ2-3; D is uncertain. The CDR3 contains 17 residues. V was pared by 5 bases and J by 1 base, with 19 bases between. CDR3: CASSIRPTVRGTDTQYF. The CDR3 region has the DNA TGTGCCAGCAGTATCCGACCGACGGTAAGGGGCACAGATACGCAGTATTTT.

This clonotype came up a few times. The chain has TRBV7-9 and TRBJ2-2; D ambiguous. The germline gives CDR1 SEHNR, CDR2 FQNEAQ (reference sequence). V was shortened by 5 bases and J by 4 bases, with 17 bases between the two germline ends. The CDR3 totals 16 residues. The CDR3 reads CASSPRPSPGTGELFF. The CDR3 DNA follows: TGTGCCAGCAGCCCCCGTCCCTCCCCAGGCACCGGGGAGCTGTTTTTT.